The present T cell receptor beta chain was sequenced within a study of blood T cell repertoires in COVID-19. Study details: Samples representing acute and convalescent COVID-19 were sourced from the United States, Italy and Spain. Nucleic acid was either cDNA or gDNA, and it came from T cells, B-cell-depleted T cells, or PBMCs.

In the original analysis: Estimation of nucleated cell counts relied on the amplification of reference gene primers. Generated by immunoSEQ multiplex PCR, the TCRdb table keeps only in-frame clones and is missing some. Clone size and V and J calls were adopted from that table, with D and trimming inferred from the DNA. The table includes some 130,000 clones, about 80% detected once. The sequence derives from a human donor in a cohort sampled during active COVID-19. The sample comprised peripheral blood.

The CDR3 region is CASSLEGLHPYNEQFF. The DNA of the CDR3 is TGCGCCAGCAGCCTTGAGGGACTACACCCCTACAATGAGCAGTTCTTC. This chain uses TRBV5-1 with TRBJ2-1; 7 positions agree with TRBD2. The CDR3 length is 16 residues. Germline V gene data show CDR1 as SGHRS and CDR2 as YFSETQ. Losses at the gene ends were 4 bases for V and 2 bases for J; bases not matched to a gene: 9.